This T cell receptor beta chain was captured by sequencing in a study of blood T cell repertoires in COVID-19. Looking at the study overall: The United States, Italy and Spain provided the acute and convalescent COVID-19 samples.

Clones were read by immunoSEQ multiplex PCR, and TCRdb kept only the in-frame ones, dropping some. Of about 200,000 clones listed, approximately 80% were seen once; the top ten hold about 7.2%. Membership in each cohort depended on participant-reported clinical history. The sequencing sample was made of PBMCs or T cells enriched from blood (not recorded which). This clonotype was obtained from a woman in her thirties or forties with acute COVID-19.

The CDR3 sequence: CAWSVLWGTGLADTQYF. For the CDR3, the DNA is TGTGCCTGGAGTGTTTTGTGGGGGACAGGGCTGGCAGATACGCAGTATTTT. The chain couples TRBV30 to TRBJ2-3; 9 nucleotides line up with TRBD1. This CDR3 has 17 residues. The V segment lost 0 bases and the J segment 4 bases; nucleotides outside the gene matches: 11. CDR1 and CDR2 (germline): GTSNPN, SVGIG (reference sequence). Combining the CDR3 with reference TRBV30 and TRBJ2-3 gives the whole variable domain SQTIHQWPATLVQPVGSPLSLECTVEGTSNPNLYWYRQAAGRGLQLLFYSVGIGQISSEVPQNLSASRPQDRQFILSSKKLLLSDSGFYLCAWSVLWGTGLADTQYFGPGTRLTVL.